This T cell receptor (beta chain) was obtained from a study of T cells in Graves' hyperthyroidism and ophthalmopathy. Overall study findings and caveats: Most clonotypes expanded in the thyroid (above 0.001) were also present in blood.

This clonotype was counted at least ten times. Antigen unknown. Stable Graves' hyperthyroidism meant no ophthalmopathy progression within 18 months. Amplified regions were TCR beta CDR3 sequences from RNA transcripts. The HTBI primer set drove a first-round RT-PCR of the TCR CDR3. TCRdb re-called the multiplex PCR reads with MiXCR, one entry per CDR3 protein. The repertoire holds some 270,000 distinct CDR3 sequences, with 12% to 15% as singletons. CDR3 length: 14 residues. Per the germline V gene, CDR1 is SEHNR and CDR2 is FQNEAQ (reference sequence). The ends were cut back, 0 bases at V and 8 bases at J, with 11 bases in the middle.

The chain recombines TRBV7-9 with TRBJ2-1; D uncertain. This sequence was found in a middle-aged woman with Graves' hyperthyroidism. Sequencing was performed on blood. The CDR3: CASSLASSGDEQFF. The CDR3 DNA reads TGTGCCAGCAGCTTAGCTAGTTCAGGCGATGAGCAGTTCTTC.